A selection of T cell receptor beta chains follows, all from one sample in a study of cytomegalovirus exposure and HLA in healthy donors. Sequenced by immunoSEQ multiplex PCR; TCRdb stores in-frame clones only, minus some. The data contain more than 250,000 clones, around 87% of them singletons. Sequencing input: PBMCs. The receptors stem from a woman in her 30s in good health and CMV-seropositive. CDR3s include the opening cysteine and the closing phenylalanine or tryptophan. Fields, in order: clone size, V gene, D gene, J gene, CDR3 DNA, CDR3 protein. The D gene is left open where the match is weak. Only some rows state a clone size, as once, few, many or a class for expanded clones.

>NA|TRBV18|NA|TRBJ2-1
TGTGCCAGCTCCTACGGGGGTTACAATGAGCAGTTCTTC
CASSYGGYNEQFF
>NA|TRBV7-2|TRBD2|TRBJ2-3
TGTGCCAGCAGCTTCCCGACTAGCGGGGTCACAGATACGCAGTATTTT
CASSFPTSGVTDTQYF
>NA|TRBV7-9|NA|TRBJ2-3
TGTGCCAGCAGCTCTCCGGGGAGCGCAGATACGCAGTATTTT
CASSSPGSADTQYF
>NA|TRBV27|NA|TRBJ1-5
TGTGCCAGCAGTTCCAGAGGGGGAGTGGGCAATCAGCCCCAGCATTTT
CASSSRGGVGNQPQHF
>NA|TRBV7-9|NA|TRBJ1-2
TGTGCCAGCAGCCCAAGTATCTCAGCCGGGAACCACTATGGCTACACCTTC
CASSPSISAGNHYGYTF
>once|TRBV28|NA|TRBJ2-1
TGTGCCAGCAGTTTACAACGGGGCGCCTACAATGAGCAGTTCTTC
CASSLQRGAYNEQFF
>NA|TRBV15|TRBD2|TRBJ2-7
TGTGCCACCAGCGGTAGCGGGAGGGCCGTTCACGAGCAGTACTTC
CATSGSGRAVHEQYF
>NA|TRBV27|TRBD1|TRBJ1-1
TGTGCCAGCAGTTTATCGGGACAGGGGGTTACTGAAGCTTTCTTT
CASSLSGQGVTEAFF
>NA|TRBV7-9|TRBD1|TRBJ2-7
TGTGCCAGCAGCGACAGGGGCGCTGCCTCCTACGAGCAGTACTTC
CASSDRGAASYEQYF
>NA|TRBV14|NA|TRBJ2-7
TGTGCCAGCAGCCCTTGGACCGCCGGCTACGAGCAGTACTTC
CASSPWTAGYEQYF
>once|TRBV6-1|NA|TRBJ2-3
TGTGCCAGCAGTGATGTAGGGGCACCTAGCACAGATACGCAGTATTTT
CASSDVGAPSTDTQYF
>NA|TRBV2|NA|TRBJ1-4
TGTGCCAGCAGTTTGTCGATGGGGGACGAAAAACTGTTTTTT
CASSLSMGDEKLFF
>few|TRBV10-1|NA|TRBJ1-3
TGCGCCAGCAGCTTACATCGCTCTGGAAACACCATATATTTT
CASSLHRSGNTIYF
>NA|TRBV28|TRBD1|TRBJ2-7
TGTGCCAGCGAATACCAGGGGACAGGGCGGTACTTC
CASEYQGTGRYF
>NA|TRBV6-1|TRBD2|TRBJ2-7
TGTGCCAGCAGTGTTTATAGCGGGTACTCCTACGAGCAGTACTTC
CASSVYSGYSYEQYF
>NA|TRBV28|TRBD1|TRBJ2-5
TGTGCCAGCAGTCCGGGGACAGTCCAAGAGACCCAGTACTTC
CASSPGTVQETQYF